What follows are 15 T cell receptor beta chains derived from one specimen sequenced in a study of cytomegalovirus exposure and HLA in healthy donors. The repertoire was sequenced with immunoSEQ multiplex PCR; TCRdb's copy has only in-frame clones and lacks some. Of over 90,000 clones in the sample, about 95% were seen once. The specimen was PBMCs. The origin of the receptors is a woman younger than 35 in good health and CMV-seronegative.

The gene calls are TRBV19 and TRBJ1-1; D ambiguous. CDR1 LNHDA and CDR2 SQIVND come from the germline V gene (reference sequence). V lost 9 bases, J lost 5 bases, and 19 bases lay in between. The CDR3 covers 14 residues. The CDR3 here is CASRGRGEGTEAFF. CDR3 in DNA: TGTGCCAGCCGAGGGCGGGGTGAAGGAACTGAAGCTTTCTTT.

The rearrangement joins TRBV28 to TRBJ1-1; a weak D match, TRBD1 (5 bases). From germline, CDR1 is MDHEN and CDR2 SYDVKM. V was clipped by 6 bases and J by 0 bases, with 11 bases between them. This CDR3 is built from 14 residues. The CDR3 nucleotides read TGTGCCAGCAGGGTGGGGGACTTGAACACTGAAGCTTTCTTT. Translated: CASRVGDLNTEAFF. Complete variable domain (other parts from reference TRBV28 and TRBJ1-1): DVKVTQSSRYLVKRTGEKVFLECVQDMDHENMFWYRQDPGLGLRLIYFSYDVKMKEKGDIPEGYSVSREKKERFSLILESASTNQTSMYLCASRVGDLNTEAFFGQGTRLTVV.

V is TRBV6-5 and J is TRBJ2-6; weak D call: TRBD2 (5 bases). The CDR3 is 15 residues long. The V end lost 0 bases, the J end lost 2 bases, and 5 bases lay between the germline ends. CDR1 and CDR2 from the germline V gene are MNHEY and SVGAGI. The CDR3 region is CASSYSGAGANVLTF. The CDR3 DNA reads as TGTGCCAGCAGTTACTCCGGGGCTGGGGCCAACGTCCTGACTTTC.

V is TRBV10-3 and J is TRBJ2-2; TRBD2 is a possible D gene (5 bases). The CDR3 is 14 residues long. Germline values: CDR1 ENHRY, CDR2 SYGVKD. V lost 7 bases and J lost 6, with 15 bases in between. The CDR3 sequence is CAIKELLEAGELFF. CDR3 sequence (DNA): TGTGCCATCAAGGAACTCCTGGAGGCCGGGGAGCTGTTTTTT.

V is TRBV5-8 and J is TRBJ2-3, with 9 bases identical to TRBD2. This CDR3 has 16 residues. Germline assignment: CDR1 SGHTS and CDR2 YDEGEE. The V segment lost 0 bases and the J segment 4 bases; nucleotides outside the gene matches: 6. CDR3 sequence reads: CASSLGRGGPPDTQYF. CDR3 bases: TGTGCCAGCAGCTTGGGGCGGGGGGGCCCCCCAGATACGCAGTATTTT. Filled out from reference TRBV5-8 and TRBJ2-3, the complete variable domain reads EAGVTQSPTHLIKTRGQQATLRCSPISGHTSVYWYQQALGLGLQFLLWYDEGEERNRGNFPPRFSGRQFPNYSSELNVNALELEDSALYLCASSLGRGGPPDTQYFGPGTRLTVL.

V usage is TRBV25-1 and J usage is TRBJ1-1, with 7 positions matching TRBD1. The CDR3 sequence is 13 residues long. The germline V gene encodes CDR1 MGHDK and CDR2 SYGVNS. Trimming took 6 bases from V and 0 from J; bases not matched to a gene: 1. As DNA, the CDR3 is TGTGCCAGCAGGGGACAGCTGAACACTGAAGCTTTCTTT. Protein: CASRGQLNTEAFF. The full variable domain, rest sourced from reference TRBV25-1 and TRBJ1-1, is EADIYQTPRYLVIGTGKKITLECSQTMGHDKMYWYQQDPGMELHLIHYSYGVNSTEKGDLSSESTVSRIRTEHFPLTLESARPSHTSQYLCASRGQLNTEAFFGQGTRLTVV.

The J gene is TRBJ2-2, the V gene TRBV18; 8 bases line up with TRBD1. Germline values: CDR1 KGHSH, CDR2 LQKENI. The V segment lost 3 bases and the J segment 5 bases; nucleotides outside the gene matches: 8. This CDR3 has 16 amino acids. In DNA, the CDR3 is TGTGCCAGCTCACCTCCCCAGGGGGCGCAGACCGGGGAGCTGTTTTTT. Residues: CASSPPQGAQTGELFF.

The CDR3 coding sequence is TGTGCCAGCAGCCAATTGCTAGCGGGAAGCTACGAGCAGTACTTC. Encoded protein: CASSQLLAGSYEQYF. J is TRBJ2-7 and V is TRBV4-2; 9 positions match TRBD2. CDR1 is LGHNA, CDR2 YNFKEQ, per germline. Trimming took 2 bases from V and 3 from J; bases not matched to a gene: 5. The CDR3 consists of 15 residues.

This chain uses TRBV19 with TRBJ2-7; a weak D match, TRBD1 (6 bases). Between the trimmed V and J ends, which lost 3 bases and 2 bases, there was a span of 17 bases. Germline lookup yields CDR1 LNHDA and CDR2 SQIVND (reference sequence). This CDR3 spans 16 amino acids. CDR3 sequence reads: CASSIVSGTYPYEQYF. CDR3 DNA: TGTGCCAGTAGTATCGTTTCCGGGACATATCCCTACGAGCAGTACTTC.

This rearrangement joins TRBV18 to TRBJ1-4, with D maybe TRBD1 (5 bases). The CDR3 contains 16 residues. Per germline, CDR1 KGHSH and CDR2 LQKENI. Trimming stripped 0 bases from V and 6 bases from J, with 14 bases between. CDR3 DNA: TGTGCCAGCTCACCACCAAGCGGGGCAGCGCATGAAAAACTGTTTTTT. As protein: CASSPPSGAAHEKLFF. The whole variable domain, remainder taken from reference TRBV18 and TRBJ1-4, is NAGVMQNPRHLVRRRGQEARLRCSPMKGHSHVYWYRQLPEEGLKFMVYLQKENIIDESGMPKERFSAEFPKEGPSILRIQQVVRGDSAAYFCASSPPSGAAHEKLFFGSGTQLSVL.

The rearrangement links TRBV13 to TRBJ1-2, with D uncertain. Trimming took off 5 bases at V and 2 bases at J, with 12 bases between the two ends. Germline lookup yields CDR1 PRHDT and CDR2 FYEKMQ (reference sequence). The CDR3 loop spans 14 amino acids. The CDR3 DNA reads TGTGCCAGCAGCCAATTCGTCCGGAACTATGGCTACACCTTC. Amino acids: CASSQFVRNYGYTF.

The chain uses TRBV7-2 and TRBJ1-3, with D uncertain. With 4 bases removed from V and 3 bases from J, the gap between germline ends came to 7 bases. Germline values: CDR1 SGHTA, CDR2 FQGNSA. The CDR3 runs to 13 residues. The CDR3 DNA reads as TGTGCCAGCAGCTCTAACTTTGGAAACACCATATATTTT. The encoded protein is CASSSNFGNTIYF.

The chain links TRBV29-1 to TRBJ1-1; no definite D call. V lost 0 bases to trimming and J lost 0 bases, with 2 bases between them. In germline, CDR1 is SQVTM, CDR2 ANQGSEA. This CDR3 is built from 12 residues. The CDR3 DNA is TGCAGCGTTGAAGATATGAACACTGAAGCTTTCTTT. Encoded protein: CSVEDMNTEAFF.

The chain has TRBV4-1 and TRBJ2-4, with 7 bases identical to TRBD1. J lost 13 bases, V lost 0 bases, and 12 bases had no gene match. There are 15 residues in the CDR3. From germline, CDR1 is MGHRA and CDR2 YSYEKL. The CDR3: CASSQDSGGQKLQYF. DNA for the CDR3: TGCGCCAGCAGCCAAGATAGTGGGGGACAGAAGTTACAGTACTTC.

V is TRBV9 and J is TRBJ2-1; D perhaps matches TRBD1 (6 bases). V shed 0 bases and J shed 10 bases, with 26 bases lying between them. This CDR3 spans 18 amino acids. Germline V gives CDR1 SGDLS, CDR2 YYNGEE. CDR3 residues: CASSVATGRGIQGSEQFF. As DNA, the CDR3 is TGTGCCAGCAGCGTAGCTACCGGTAGGGGGATTCAGGGGAGCGAGCAGTTCTTC. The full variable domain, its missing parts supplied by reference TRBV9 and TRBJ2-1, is DSGVTQTPKHLITATGQRVTLRCSPRSGDLSVYWYQQSLDQGLQFLIQYYNGEERAKGNILERFSAQQFPDLHSELNLSSLELGDSALYFCASSVATGRGIQGSEQFFGPGTRLTVL.